This T cell receptor (beta chain) derives from a study of identical twins. Germline CDR1 is SGHRS and CDR2 is YFSETQ. The CDR3 runs 13 residues. This clonotype was recorded at least ten times. The junction does not match germline at one end; this may be a read error. TCRdb processed the 5' RACE reads anew with MiXCR; each CDR3 protein has one entry. The sample yields around 690,000 distinct CDR3 sequences, around 20% seen once. This sample also appeared in a second study, on T cells expressing NK-cell markers. According to that study: Seven sequenced donors out of eight were HCMV-seropositive, one seronegative. HCMV specificity was not established for the expanded NKG2C+ T cell clones.

The V call is TRBV5-1, the J call TRBJ2-7; a possible D gene is TRBD2 (6 bases). Source material: PBMCs. The receptor was isolated from a woman aged 18-35 years in good health. The CDR3 spells CASSLTSSYEQYF. CDR3 DNA sequence: TGTGCCAGCAGTTTGACTAGCTCCTACGAGCAGTACTTC. Drawing the rest from reference TRBV5-1 and TRBJ2-7, the complete variable domain is KAGVTQTPRYLIKTRGQQVTLSCSPISGHRSVSWYQQTPGQGLQFLFEYFSETQRNKGNFPGRFSGRQFSNSRSEMNVSTLELGDSALYLCASSLTSSYEQYFGPGTRLTVT.